The clone carrying this T cell receptor (beta chain) showed up many times. The sample is drawn from a study of T cells in Graves' hyperthyroidism and ophthalmopathy. What was amplified from RNA transcripts were TCR beta CDR3 regions. The HTBI set primed first-round TCR CDR3 RT-PCR. MiXCR was run by TCRdb on the multiplex PCR reads, yielding one entry per CDR3 protein. The profile shows about 260,000 distinct CDR3 sequences, around 15% of them singletons. Germline trimming cut 0 bases from V and 5 bases from J; bases unmatched to any gene: 5. Germline V gives CDR1 SGHRS, CDR2 YFSETQ. CDR3 length: 15 residues.

The V gene is TRBV5-1, the J gene TRBJ1-1, with 9 bases aligning to TRBD1. This sequence was found in a woman aged 18-29 years with Graves' ophthalmopathy. Sequencing was performed on blood. The CDR3: CASSLVGTGRTEAFF. In nucleotides, the CDR3 is TGCGCCAGCAGCTTGGTTGGGACAGGGAGGACTGAAGCTTTCTTT.